The present entry profiles one T cell receptor beta chain with its context. Its antigen remains unidentified. Every donor was a healthy person donating bone marrow. The PCR employed 60 Vbeta primers together with 13 Jbeta primers. Clones were read by immunoSEQ multiplex PCR, and TCRdb kept only the in-frame ones, dropping some. Here the sample spans 170,000 or so clones, under 85% being singletons. This entry belongs to a study of cytomegalovirus exposure and HLA in healthy donors. About the research overall: Researchers found that approximately 85% of under 450 genotyped donors fell within the Caucasian-associated ancestry cluster. Study results and limitations: Sequence variants that were highly shared formed a cluster that was likely a sequencing artifact. A later analysis linked 15,000 to 20,000 TCR beta sequences to HLA alleles at 0.05 false discovery rate.

CDR1 is SGHVS, CDR2 FNYEAQ, per germline. The CDR3 spans 13 residues. Specimen: PBMCs. V is TRBV7-6 and J is TRBJ2-5, with D tentatively TRBD1 (5 bases). Gene TRBJ2-7 matches the end of the DNA better, so the J call may be wrong. This clonotype was sampled from a male donor in good health and CMV-seronegative. The CDR3 sequence is CASSLGGINEQYF. The CDR3 nucleotides read TGTGCCAGCAGCTTAGGGGGCATAAACGAGCAGTACTTC.